This T cell receptor beta chain was identified during a study of T cells after posttransplantation cyclophosphamide. Study observations and caveats: TRB overlap between skin or GI tissue T cells and blood was limited.

Concerning this clone: Its antigen is unknown.

Looked up from germline, CDR1 is LNHDA and CDR2 is SQIVND (reference sequence). V was clipped by 8 bases and J by 4 bases; unmatched bases: 5. CDR3 length equals 13 residues. Sequenced by immunoSEQ multiplex PCR; TCRdb stores in-frame clones only, minus some. Of tens of thousands of clones in the sample, about 90% were seen once. The chain links TRBV19 to TRBJ1-5; 7 bases are a match to TRBD1. Specimen: PBMCs. The TCR sequence derives from a woman in her 50s in good health and a related stem cell transplant donor. In DNA form, the CDR3 reads TGTGCCAGTGAACCGGGACAGAATCAGCCCCAGCATTTT. This codes for CASEPGQNQPQHF. The full variable domain, in which reference TRBV19 and TRBJ1-5 provide the parts outside the CDR3, is DGGITQSPKYLFRKEGQNVTLSCEQNLNHDAMYWYRQDPGQGLRLIYYSQIVNDFQKGDIAEGYSVSREKKESFPLTVTSAQKNPTAFYLCASEPGQNQPQHFGDGTRLSIL.